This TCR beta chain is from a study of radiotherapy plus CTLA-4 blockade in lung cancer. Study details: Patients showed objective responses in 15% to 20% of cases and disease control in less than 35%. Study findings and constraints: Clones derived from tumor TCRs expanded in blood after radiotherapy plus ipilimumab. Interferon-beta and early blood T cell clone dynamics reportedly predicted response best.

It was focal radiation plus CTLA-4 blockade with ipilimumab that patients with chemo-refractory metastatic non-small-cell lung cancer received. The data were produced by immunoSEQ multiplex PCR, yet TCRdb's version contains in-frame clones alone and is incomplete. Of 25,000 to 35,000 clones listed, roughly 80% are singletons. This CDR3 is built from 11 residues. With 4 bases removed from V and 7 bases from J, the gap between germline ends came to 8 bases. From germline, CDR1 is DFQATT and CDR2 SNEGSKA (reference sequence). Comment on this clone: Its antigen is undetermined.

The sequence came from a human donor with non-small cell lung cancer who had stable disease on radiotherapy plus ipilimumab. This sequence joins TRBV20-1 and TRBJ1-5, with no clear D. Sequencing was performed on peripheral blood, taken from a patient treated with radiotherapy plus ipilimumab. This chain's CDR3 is CSAIFGQPQHF. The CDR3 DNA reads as TGCAGTGCTATTTTTGGCCAGCCCCAGCATTTT.